The T cell receptor (beta chain) described here comes from a study of blood T cell repertoires in COVID-19. Study-wide background: Acute and convalescent COVID-19 specimens originated in the United States, Italy and Spain. PBMCs, B-cell-depleted T cells, or T cells provided the cDNA or gDNA that made up the material.

Germline V gene lookup returns CDR1 MDHEN and CDR2 SYDVKM. Trimming took 6 bases from V and 6 from J, leaving 21 bases between them. This CDR3 is 16 amino acids long. Original handling: Reference gene primer amplification yielded estimated nucleated cell counts. Profiled with immunoSEQ multiplex PCR; TCRdb holds only in-frame clones, not every one. V and J calls and clone size come straight from that table; D and trimming were deduced from the DNA. The sample holds tens of thousands of clones, about 88% seen once. This clone has just a few counts. Sequenced material: peripheral blood. The J gene is TRBJ1-5, the V gene TRBV28; D possibly corresponds to TRBD1 (6 bases). The source is a human donor in a cohort sampled during active COVID-19. CDR3 region: CASSRQQGISGQPQHF. The CDR3 DNA follows: TGTGCCAGCAGCCGACAACAGGGTATTTCGGGTCAGCCCCAGCATTTT. The full variable domain, in which reference TRBV28 and TRBJ1-5 provide the parts outside the CDR3, is DVKVTQSSRYLVKRTGEKVFLECVQDMDHENMFWYRQDPGLGLRLIYFSYDVKMKEKGDIPEGYSVSREKKERFSLILESASTNQTSMYLCASSRQQGISGQPQHFGDGTRLSIL.